Shown below are 6 T cell receptor beta chains from a single sample sequenced in a study of early T cells in non-severe SARS-CoV-2 infection. TCRdb re-analysed the 5' RACE reads in MiXCR, keeping a single row per CDR3 protein. The sample records about 70,000 distinct CDR3 sequences, about 12% being singletons. Material: whole blood. The receptors shown here come from an adult who was a healthcare worker with PCR-confirmed SARS-CoV-2 infection or an uninfected control (not recorded which).

The chain carries TRBV15 and TRBJ2-7; 9 bases map to TRBD1. Germline assignment: CDR1 LNHNV and CDR2 YYDKDF (reference sequence). There are 13 residues in the CDR3. V lost 5 bases to trimming and J lost 6 bases; unmatched junction nucleotides: 5. The CDR3 DNA reads TGTGCCACCAGCGTTACAGGGGGCAGCGAGCAGTACTTC. Protein product: CATSVTGGSEQYF.

This clonotype was observed at least ten times. The V call is TRBV30, the J call TRBJ2-7; weak D call: TRBD2 (5 bases). This CDR3 spans 12 amino acids. Germline V gives CDR1 GTSNPN, CDR2 SVGIG (reference sequence). The V end lost 5 bases, the J end lost 9 bases, and 17 bases lay between the germline ends. CDR3 sequence: CAWARDNLRQYF. The CDR3 coding sequence is TGTGCCTGGGCACGGGATAACTTGCGGCAGTACTTC.

This clonotype showed up many times. The chain carries TRBV28 and TRBJ1-4, with no clear D. Looked up from germline, CDR1 is MDHEN and CDR2 is SYDVKM. V was clipped by 10 bases and J by 4 bases, with 10 bases between them. This CDR3 comprises 12 residues. The CDR3: CATTDFNEKLFF. CDR3 coding DNA: TGTGCCACCACGGACTTTAATGAAAAACTGTTTTTT.

The genes are TRBV28 and TRBJ2-1; D is unclear. CDR1 and CDR2 from the germline V gene are MDHEN and SYDVKM. The CDR3 loop spans 13 amino acids. V lost 6 bases and J lost 8, with 14 bases in between. CDR3 DNA: TGTGCCAGCAGCCCCACCGATCGGGATGAGCAGTTCTTC. It codes for CASSPTDRDEQFF.

This sequence joins TRBV7-9 and TRBJ2-1, with D tentatively TRBD2 (6 bases). Germline assignment: CDR1 SEHNR and CDR2 FQNEAQ (reference sequence). The CDR3 covers 14 residues. Trimming took off 0 bases at V and 5 bases at J, with 8 bases between the two ends. The CDR3 DNA sequence: TGTGCCAGCAGCTTAGCGGGAGGCGACAATGAGCAGTTCTTC. This gives the protein CASSLAGGDNEQFF.

The chain joins TRBV6-5 to TRBJ1-6; 9 positions agree with TRBD1. CDR1 is MNHEY, CDR2 SVGAGI, per germline. CDR3 size: 15 residues. The ends lost 6 bases at V and 6 bases at J; junction bases unmatched: 6. Here the CDR3 reads CASRRDRVVNSPLHF. CDR3 DNA sequence: TGTGCCAGCAGGCGGGACAGGGTGGTTAATTCACCCCTCCACTTT.